This TCR beta chain originates from a study of blood T cell repertoires in COVID-19. Study details: Italy, Spain and the United States were the sources of the convalescent and acute COVID-19 samples. PBMCs, B-cell-depleted T cells, or T cells were the source of the cDNA or gDNA that made up the material.

Clones were sequenced by immunoSEQ multiplex PCR, and TCRdb holds only the in-frame ones, with some missing. The data show about 87,000 clones, with about 83% seen just once and about 2% held by the top ten. V lost 8 bases and J lost 4, with 14 bases in between. The germline CDR1 and CDR2 sequences are MRHNA and SNTAGT. The CDR3 contains 13 residues. The chain carries TRBV6-4 and TRBJ1-1, with no clear D. The receptor's source is a woman in her 70s with acute or convalescent COVID-19. Sequenced input: peripheral blood. The CDR3 spells CASAKEWSTEAFF. The CDR3 DNA reads as TGTGCCAGCGCGAAGGAGTGGAGCACTGAAGCTTTCTTT.